This TCR beta chain was recovered during a study of cytomegalovirus exposure and HLA in healthy donors. Whole-study results and caveats: Presence/absence analyses took donor sequencing depth as roughly uniform. Compared with the approximately 680-donor mean, an Asian-associated ancestry cluster reportedly had fewer N-insertions, according to a later analysis.

This PCR relied on a set of 60 Vbeta primers and 13 Jbeta primers. Libraries were prepared by immunoSEQ multiplex PCR; TCRdb keeps only in-frame clonotypes and omits some of them. The table has 70,000 to 90,000 clones, roughly 82% seen once. CDR1 and CDR2 (germline): MDHEN, SYDVKM. This CDR3 is 15 amino acids long. The J segment lost 4 bases and the V segment lost 2 bases, leaving 5 bases of the junction unmatched. With regard to this clone: Antigen: not known.

The receptor's source is a male donor in good health and CMV-seropositive. Sample: PBMCs. The chain carries TRBV28 and TRBJ1-2; 9 bases are shared with TRBD1. This CDR3 reads CASSLPGTGRYGYTF. In nucleotides, the CDR3 is TGTGCCAGCAGTTTACCGGGGACAGGGCGCTATGGCTACACCTTC.